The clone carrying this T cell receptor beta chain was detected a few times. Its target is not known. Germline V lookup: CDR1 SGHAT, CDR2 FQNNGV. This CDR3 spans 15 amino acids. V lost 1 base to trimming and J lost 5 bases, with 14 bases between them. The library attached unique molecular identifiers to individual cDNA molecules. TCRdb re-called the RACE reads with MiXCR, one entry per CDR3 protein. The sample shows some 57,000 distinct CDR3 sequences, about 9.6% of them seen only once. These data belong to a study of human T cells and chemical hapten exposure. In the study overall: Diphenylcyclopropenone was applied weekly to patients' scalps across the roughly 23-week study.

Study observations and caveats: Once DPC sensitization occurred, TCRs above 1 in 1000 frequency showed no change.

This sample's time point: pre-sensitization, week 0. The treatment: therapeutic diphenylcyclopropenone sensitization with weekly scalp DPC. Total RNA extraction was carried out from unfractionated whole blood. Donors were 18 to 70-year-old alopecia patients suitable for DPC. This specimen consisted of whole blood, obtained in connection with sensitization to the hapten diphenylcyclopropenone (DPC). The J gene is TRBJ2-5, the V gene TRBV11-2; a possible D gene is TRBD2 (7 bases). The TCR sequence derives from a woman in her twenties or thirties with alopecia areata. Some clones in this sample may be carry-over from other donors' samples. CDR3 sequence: CASSLAGGTGETQYF. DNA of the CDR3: TGTGCCAGCAGCTTAGCGGGGGGCACCGGGGAGACCCAGTACTTC.